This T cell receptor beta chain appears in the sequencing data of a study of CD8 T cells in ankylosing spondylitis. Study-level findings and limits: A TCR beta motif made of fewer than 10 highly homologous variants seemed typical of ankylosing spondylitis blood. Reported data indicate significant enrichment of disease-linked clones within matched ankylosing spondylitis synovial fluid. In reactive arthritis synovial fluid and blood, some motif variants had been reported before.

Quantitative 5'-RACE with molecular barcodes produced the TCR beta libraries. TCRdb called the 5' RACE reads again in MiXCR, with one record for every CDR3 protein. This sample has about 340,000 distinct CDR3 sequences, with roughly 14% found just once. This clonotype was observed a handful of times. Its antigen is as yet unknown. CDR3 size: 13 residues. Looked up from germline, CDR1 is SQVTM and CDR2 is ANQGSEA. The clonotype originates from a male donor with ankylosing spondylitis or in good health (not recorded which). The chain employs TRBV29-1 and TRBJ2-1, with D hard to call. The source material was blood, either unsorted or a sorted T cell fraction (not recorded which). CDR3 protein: CSAERSSYNEQFF. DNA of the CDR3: TGCAGTGCGGAGAGATCCTCCTACAATGAGCAGTTCTTC.